A single TCR beta chain is shown here with its context. The CDR3 is made up of 15 amino acids. The V end lost 0 bases, the J end lost 3 bases, and 9 bases lay between the germline ends. CDR1 and CDR2 (germline): SGHRS, YFSETQ. One entry per CDR3 protein, called by TCRdb with MiXCR from the RT-PCR reads. The table includes about 680,000 distinct CDR3 sequences, 12% to 15% detected once. The receptor was isolated from a female donor in good health, serving as a healthy control. The rearrangement links TRBV5-1 to TRBJ2-2; no definite D call. Sequenced input: memory CD4+ T cells from blood. The CDR3 loop reads CASSLEPGHTGELFF. In DNA, the CDR3 is TGCGCCAGCAGCTTGGAACCGGGCCACACCGGGGAGCTGTTTTTT.